The 28 T cell receptor beta chains in this list originate from one sample, sequenced in a study of OX40 agonist ivuxolimab in advanced cancers. Sequencing used immunoSEQ multiplex PCR; TCRdb keeps in-frame clones, though not all of them. Among about 76,000 clones listed, approximately 83% were seen once. Sequences were derived from CD4+ or CD8+ T cells sorted from blood, sampled in a trial of the OX40 agonist ivuxolimab. The source of these receptors is an adult with an advanced solid tumor such as melanoma, head and neck, liver or kidney cancer.

V gene TRBV13 combines with J gene TRBJ1-1, with a possible D match to TRBD1 (5 bases). V lost 3 bases and J 1 base, leaving 9 bases between the germline ends. This CDR3 has 14 residues. CDR1 PRHDT and CDR2 FYEKMQ come from the germline V gene (reference sequence). The CDR3 DNA follows: TGTGCCAGCAGCTTTCAGGGAACGAACACTGAAGCTTTCTTT. It yields the protein CASSFQGTNTEAFF.

J is TRBJ1-1 and V is TRBV7-3; D call uncertain. The V gene's germline CDR1 is SGHTA and CDR2 FQGTGA. The CDR3 runs to 15 residues. The V end was cut by 2 bases, the J end by 5 bases, with 15 bases between. CDR3 amino acids: CASSLGEASGTEAFF. CDR3 coding DNA: TGTGCCAGCAGCTTAGGTGAGGCGTCGGGGACTGAAGCTTTCTTT. Complete variable domain (other parts from reference TRBV7-3 and TRBJ1-1): GAGVSQTPSNKVTEKGKYVELRCDPISGHTALYWYRQSLGQGPEFLIYFQGTGAADDSGLPNDRFFAVRPEGSVSTLKIQRTERGDSAVYLCASSLGEASGTEAFFGQGTRLTVV.

The V gene is TRBV7-8, the J gene TRBJ2-6; no clear D. V lost 1 base and J lost 4, with 8 bases in between. This CDR3 has 15 amino acids. Looked up from germline, CDR1 is SGHVS and CDR2 is FQNEAQ. CDR3 DNA sequence: TGTGCCAGCAGCTTAGTCCTTGGGGGGGCCAACGTCCTGACTTTC. Translation gives CASSLVLGGANVLTF.

The chain carries TRBV27 and TRBJ1-1; D unclear. Trimming stripped 7 bases from V and 4 bases from J, with 19 bases between. The length of the CDR3 is 15 residues. Germline V gene data show CDR1 as MNHEY and CDR2 as SMNVEV (reference sequence). In DNA form, the CDR3 reads TGTGCCAGCACCACGATCGCGAAGGGTTCCACTGAAGCTTTCTTT. It specifies CASTTIAKGSTEAFF.

CDR3 bases: TGTGCCATCAGTGAGGAGGTAGCCACTGAAGCTTTCTTT. Its translation is CAISEEVATEAFF. The genes are TRBV10-3 and TRBJ1-1, with D unclear. Per the germline V gene, CDR1 is ENHRY and CDR2 is SYGVKD. V was trimmed by 2 bases and J by 4 bases, leaving 8 bases between them. The CDR3 is 13 residues long.

This clone was counted a single time. This chain uses TRBV30 with TRBJ1-4; D gene ambiguous. Trimming stripped 0 bases from V and 1 base from J, with 9 bases between. Germline V CDR1 and CDR2: GTSNPN, SVGIG (reference sequence). The CDR3 extends over 15 amino acids. The CDR3 coding sequence is TGTGCCTGGAGTGTCGGGTCCATAACTAATGAAAAACTGTTTTTT. Translation gives CAWSVGSITNEKLFF.

The rearrangement links TRBV4-2 to TRBJ2-1; 11 bases align to TRBD2. J lost 7 bases, V lost 0 bases, and 8 bases had no gene match. Germline V gives CDR1 LGHNA, CDR2 YNFKEQ. This CDR3 region has 17 residues. CDR3 DNA: TGTGCCAGCAGCCAAGATCTGCTAGCGGGAGGCAGGAATGAGCAGTTCTTC. Its translation: CASSQDLLAGGRNEQFF.

The chain is built from TRBV4-1 and TRBJ2-2, with D perhaps being TRBD1 or TRBD2 (6 bases each). CDR1 is MGHRA and CDR2 is YSYEKL in the germline V gene. This CDR3 is 16 amino acids long. V was cut by 2 bases and J by 4 bases, with 14 bases left in between. CDR3 sequence: CASSQPTGASTGELFF. The CDR3 DNA sequence: TGCGCCAGCAGCCAACCCACGGGGGCGAGCACCGGGGAGCTGTTTTTT.

The J gene is TRBJ1-2, the V gene TRBV7-9, with D unclear. Trimming took 5 bases from V and 8 from J, leaving 15 bases between them. Germline V CDR1 and CDR2: SEHNR, FQNEAQ (reference sequence). There are 13 residues in the CDR3. The CDR3 sequence: CASSPGLPPGYTF. The DNA of the CDR3 is TGTGCCAGCAGCCCTGGACTCCCACCCGGCTACACCTTC.

The CDR3 sequence: CASSVSGGSGNTIYF. CDR3 nucleotide sequence: TGTGCCAGCAGTGTTTCAGGCGGCTCTGGAAACACCATATATTTT. This chain uses TRBV6-1 with TRBJ1-3; D is undetermined. CDR3 length: 15 amino acids. The V gene's germline CDR1 is MNHNS and CDR2 SASEGT. Trimming pared 4 bases from V and 0 bases from J, leaving 10 bases between.

This chain uses TRBV5-4 with TRBJ2-2; D is possibly TRBD2 (6 bases). From germline, CDR1 is SGHNT and CDR2 YYREEE (reference sequence). The CDR3 length is 15 residues. Trimming shortened V by 3 bases and J by 1 base, and 10 bases separated the two germline ends. The CDR3 region is CASSSTRKNTGELFF. DNA of the CDR3: TGTGCCAGCAGCTCGACTAGAAAGAACACCGGGGAGCTGTTTTTT.

This rearrangement joins TRBV5-1 to TRBJ1-3; D is unresolved. Germline values: CDR1 SGHRS, CDR2 YFSETQ. The V end was cut by 2 bases, the J end by 0 bases, with 3 bases between. The CDR3 runs 13 residues. CDR3 in DNA: TGCGCCAGCAGCTTCGGCTCTGGAAACACCATATATTTT. Its translation: CASSFGSGNTIYF.

This sequence joins TRBV18 and TRBJ2-1, with 15 bases aligning to TRBD2. The CDR3 sequence is 17 residues long. Unmatched junction bases numbered 7, after V lost 3 bases and J lost 7 bases. The germline V gene encodes CDR1 KGHSH and CDR2 LQKENI. Here the CDR3 DNA reads TGTGCCAGCTCACCCCGTCCCGGGACTAGCGGGGGGAATGAGCAGTTCTTC. Translating it yields CASSPRPGTSGGNEQFF.

The chain carries TRBV5-8 and TRBJ1-6; D not certain. The CDR3 has 13 amino acids. In germline, CDR1 is SGHTS, CDR2 YDEGEE. Trimming shortened V by 4 bases and J by 12 bases, and 14 bases separated the two germline ends. This CDR3 reads CASSPTRNGPLHF. The DNA for the CDR3 is TGTGCCAGCAGCCCTACCCGTAATGGACCCCTCCACTTT.

With respect to this clone: Other DNA sequences in the sample encode the same CDR3. CDR3 sequence: CASSRAGHQPQHF. DNA of the CDR3: TGTGCCAGTAGTAGGGCGGGCCATCAGCCCCAGCATTTT. This chain joins TRBV19 and TRBJ1-5; no clear D. The germline V gene encodes CDR1 LNHDA and CDR2 SQIVND (reference sequence). Trimming pared 4 bases from V and 5 bases from J, leaving 9 bases between. The CDR3 runs to 13 residues.

The V and J genes are TRBV7-2 and TRBJ1-3, with no clear D. Germline CDR1 and CDR2: SGHTA and FQGNSA. Trimming took off 1 base at V and 1 base at J, with 8 bases between the two ends. This CDR3 is built from 15 residues. The CDR3 DNA is TGTGCCAGCAGCTTAGGGGTGTATTCTGGAAACACCATATATTTT. Residues: CASSLGVYSGNTIYF.

The V gene is TRBV10-3, the J gene TRBJ1-4; no firm D call. Trimming removed 5 bases from V and 4 bases from J, with 14 bases in between. This CDR3 has 15 amino acids. Looked up from germline, CDR1 is ENHRY and CDR2 is SYGVKD. CDR3 in amino acids: CAISTHLGGNEKLFF. As DNA, the CDR3 is TGTGCCATCAGTACTCATCTTGGAGGTAATGAAAAACTGTTTTTT.

The chain is built from TRBV10-3 and TRBJ1-2; D not certain. Germline V gene sequence: CDR1 ENHRY, CDR2 SYGVKD. V lost 4 bases and J 6 bases, leaving 15 bases between the germline ends. The CDR3 has 14 amino acids. CDR3: CAISGEDAGHGYTF. DNA of the CDR3: TGTGCCATCAGTGGGGAGGACGCTGGCCATGGCTACACCTTC.

This clone was observed a handful of times. The chain couples TRBV7-8 to TRBJ2-3, with 8 bases that match TRBD2. The junction had 8 bases not matched to a gene; V was cut back by 4 bases and J by 2 bases. Germline V gene data show CDR1 as SGHVS and CDR2 as FQNEAQ. The CDR3 runs 16 residues. The CDR3 reads CASSSRLASNTDTQYF. DNA of the CDR3: TGTGCCAGCAGCTCCCGACTAGCGAGCAACACAGATACGCAGTATTTT. Combining the CDR3 with reference TRBV7-8 and TRBJ2-3 gives the whole variable domain GAGVSQSPRYKVAKRGQDVALRCDPISGHVSLFWYQQALGQGPEFLTYFQNEAQLDKSGLPSDRFFAERPEGSVSTLKIQRTQQEDSAVYLCASSSRLASNTDTQYFGPGTRLTVL.

This clone was seen a single time. A junction boundary mismatches the germline segment, possibly from a read error. Within the sample, other DNA sequences also encode this same CDR3. This CDR3 reads CASSAGQHYGYTF. In nucleotides, the CDR3 is TGTGCCAGTAGTGCTGGACAGCACTACGGCTACACCTTC. The V call is TRBV19, the J call TRBJ1-2, with D possibly being TRBD1 (6 bases). The germline V gene has CDR1 LNHDA and CDR2 SQIVND (reference sequence). This CDR3 comprises 13 residues.

The chain has TRBV6-1 and TRBJ1-1; D is unresolved. The CDR3 runs 14 residues. The V end was cut by 3 bases, the J end by 4 bases, with 12 bases between. Germline CDR1 is MNHNS and CDR2 is SASEGT. Here the CDR3 DNA reads TGTGCCAGCAGTGAGGTGAAGGTCAGCACTGAAGCTTTCTTT. This codes for CASSEVKVSTEAFF.

CDR3 sequence reads: CASSPPGWTDTQYF. The DNA of the CDR3 is TGTGCCAGCAGCCCCCCGGGTTGGACAGATACGCAGTATTTT. This rearrangement joins TRBV14 to TRBJ2-3; D unclear. Trimming left V 4 bases short and J 3 bases short, with 11 bases between. CDR1 is SGHDN and CDR2 is FVKESK in the germline V gene. The CDR3 extends over 14 amino acids.

The chain joins TRBV28 to TRBJ1-2, with D perhaps TRBD1 (6 bases). The germline V gene encodes CDR1 MDHEN and CDR2 SYDVKM. Between the trimmed V and J ends, which lost 1 base and 7 bases, there was a span of 25 bases. The CDR3 consists of 18 residues. CDR3 sequence (DNA): TGTGCCAGCAGTTTATTCTCGCTCCCCCCAGGGGCCAGGGGTGGCTACACCTTC. This sequence encodes CASSLFSLPPGARGGYTF.

The CDR3 bases are TGTGCCAGTAGTATCATACAGGGGTATGCTAGCGGGAGATCCAATGAGCAGTTCTTC. This encodes CASSIIQGYASGRSNEQFF. V is TRBV19 and J is TRBJ2-1; 10 positions match TRBD2. J gave up 6 bases and V 3 bases, and 17 bases lay outside the gene matches. The germline CDR1 and CDR2 sequences are LNHDA and SQIVND (reference sequence). This CDR3 region has 19 residues.

This clone was observed a handful of times. An end of the junction differs from the germline gene, which may be a read error. The chain recombines TRBV4-1 with TRBJ1-1; no definite D call. Germline-derived CDR1 and CDR2 are MGHRA and YSYEKL. This CDR3 contains 16 residues. The DNA of the CDR3 is TGCGCCAGCAGCCAAGAACCCTCTACAATAAAAGCTGACGCTTTCTTT. Its protein is CASSQEPSTIKADAFF.

This chain uses TRBV5-1 with TRBJ2-1, with 9 bases identical to TRBD1. Germline loops: CDR1 SGHRS, CDR2 YFSETQ. This CDR3 comprises 16 residues. V shed 0 bases and J 9 bases; nucleotides not matched to a gene: 10. The CDR3 protein is CASSLGTGVEFSEQFF. The DNA for the CDR3 is TGCGCCAGCAGCTTGGGGACAGGGGTGGAGTTTAGTGAGCAGTTCTTC.

In regard to this clone: At the DNA level, this CDR3 is encoded by other sequences in the same sample as well. The chain uses TRBV9 and TRBJ2-1; D may be TRBD2 (5 bases). Looked up from germline, CDR1 is SGDLS and CDR2 is YYNGEE. The CDR3 loop spans 16 amino acids. Trimming removed 3 bases at V and 4 bases at J, with 17 bases between. The CDR3 protein is CASSGVAPERYNEQFF. CDR3 nucleotides: TGTGCCAGCAGCGGGGTAGCCCCAGAGCGGTACAATGAGCAGTTCTTC. Using reference TRBV9 and TRBJ2-1 for the parts outside the CDR3, the full variable domain is DSGVTQTPKHLITATGQRVTLRCSPRSGDLSVYWYQQSLDQGLQFLIQYYNGEERAKGNILERFSAQQFPDLHSELNLSSLELGDSALYFCASSGVAPERYNEQFFGPGTRLTVL.

The CDR3 reads CASSQGLLYRDNEQFF. The DNA of the CDR3 is TGTGCCAGCAGCCAAGGTCTCCTCTACAGGGACAATGAGCAGTTCTTC. V usage is TRBV14 and J usage is TRBJ2-1; TRBD1 is a possible D gene (6 bases). Looked up from germline, CDR1 is SGHDN and CDR2 is FVKESK. This CDR3 region has 16 residues. The V end was cut by 1 base, the J end by 5 bases, with 15 bases between.